The 21 T cell receptor beta chains given below trace back to one sample, sequenced in a study of neoadjuvant nivolumab and ipilimumab in lung cancer. Sequencing used immunoSEQ multiplex PCR; TCRdb keeps in-frame clones, though not all of them. This table holds 10,000 to 15,000 clones, about two thirds found once. The specimen was peripheral blood, collected after neoadjuvant nivolumab, alone or with ipilimumab, at or shortly before surgery. These receptor sequences come from an adult with non-small cell lung cancer.

The genes are TRBV7-2 and TRBJ1-5; 9 bases are a match to TRBD1. Per the germline V gene, CDR1 is SGHTA and CDR2 is FQGNSA. V shed 5 bases, J shed 2 bases, and the junction held 4 bases outside the gene matches. This CDR3 contains 15 residues. The CDR3 here is CASSLGQGRNQPQHF. The DNA for the CDR3 is TGTGCCAGCAGCCTTGGACAGGGGCGCAATCAGCCCCAGCATTTT.

This chain connects TRBV18 to TRBJ1-1; D is uncertain. Germline CDR1 is KGHSH and CDR2 is LQKENI. V gave up 2 bases and J gave up 1 base, with 5 bases separating them. The CDR3 covers 13 residues. In DNA, the CDR3 is TGTGCCAGCTCACCAAAGGAGAACACTGAAGCTTTCTTT. Its translation is CASSPKENTEAFF.

The chain is built from TRBV29-1 and TRBJ2-3, with 8 positions matching TRBD2. CDR1 and CDR2 from the germline V gene are SQVTM and ANQGSEA. The CDR3 runs to 16 residues. Germline trimming cut 3 bases from V and 1 base from J; bases unmatched to any gene: 9. CDR3 region: CSVEGGRLVGTDTQYF. The CDR3 nucleotides are TGCAGCGTTGAGGGCGGGAGGTTGGTCGGCACAGATACGCAGTATTTT.

This clone was observed once. The chain combines TRBV6-5 with TRBJ1-2; unclear D gene. Per the germline V gene, CDR1 is MNHEY and CDR2 is SVGAGI. V shed 2 bases and J shed 4 bases, with 14 bases lying between them. This CDR3 spans 15 amino acids. The CDR3 protein is CASSYGPEDAYGYTF. The CDR3 nucleotides read TGTGCCAGCAGTTACGGGCCAGAAGATGCCTATGGCTACACCTTC.

In its sample, this clone was seen once. The chain recombines TRBV7-2 with TRBJ1-5; D not resolved. This CDR3 is built from 13 residues. The V end lost 5 bases, the J end lost 3 bases, and 8 bases lay between the germline ends. Germline V gives CDR1 SGHTA, CDR2 FQGNSA. In DNA, the CDR3 is TGTGCCAGCAGCCCTGACAACAATCAGCCCCAGCATTTT. Amino acid sequence: CASSPDNNQPQHF.

The sample holds a few counts of this clone. V gene TRBV12-5 combines with J gene TRBJ1-4; D not resolved. The germline V and J ends were trimmed by 2 bases and 6 bases, with 4 bases remaining between them. This CDR3 is built from 12 residues. Germline-derived CDR1 and CDR2 are LGHNT and FRNRAP. For the CDR3, the DNA is TGTGCTAGTGGTTTGCTACATGAAAAACTGTTTTTT. This translates into CASGLLHEKLFF.

The chain employs TRBV30 and TRBJ2-7; 11 positions match TRBD2. The junction had 8 bases not matched to a gene; V was cut back by 1 base and J by 6 bases. The CDR3 extends over 15 amino acids. CDR1 is GTSNPN and CDR2 is SVGIG in the germline V gene (reference sequence). In DNA, the CDR3 is TGTGCCTGGAGTGCCAAGATAGCGGGAGGGCCCGAGCAGTACTTC. As protein: CAWSAKIAGGPEQYF.

The V gene is TRBV5-1, the J gene TRBJ2-5, with 7 bases identical to TRBD1. There are 13 residues in the CDR3. Trimming removed 3 bases from V and 3 bases from J; junction bases left unmatched: 2. Germline V lookup: CDR1 SGHRS, CDR2 YFSETQ. The CDR3 coding sequence is TGCGCCAGCAGCTCCCAGGGGGAAGAGACCCAGTACTTC. Its protein product is CASSSQGEETQYF.

The chain has TRBV7-8 and TRBJ1-2; D ambiguous. Per germline, CDR1 SGHVS and CDR2 FQNEAQ. V was cut by 5 bases and J by 4 bases, with 5 bases left in between. This CDR3 has 11 residues. The CDR3 protein is CASSPGYGYTF. The CDR3 nucleotides are TGTGCCAGCAGCCCAGGCTATGGCTACACCTTC.

The chain links TRBV5-4 to TRBJ1-1, with D perhaps matching TRBD1 (5 bases). V was clipped by 3 bases and J by 2 bases, with 8 bases between them. CDR1 and CDR2 from the germline V gene are SGHNT and YYREEE (reference sequence). This CDR3 has 13 amino acids. CDR3 DNA sequence: TGTGCCAGCAGCTCGACAGCTAACACTGAAGCTTTCTTT. This codes for CASSSTANTEAFF. Full variable domain (remainder filled in from reference TRBV5-4 and TRBJ1-1): ETGVTQSPTHLIKTRGQQVTLRCSSQSGHNTVSWYQQALGQGPQFIFQYYREEENGRGNFPPRFSGLQFPNYSSELNVNALELDDSALYLCASSSTANTEAFFGQGTRLTVV.

The chain joins TRBV5-1 to TRBJ2-3; 7 nucleotides align to TRBD2. Trimming took 0 bases from V and 2 from J; bases not matched to a gene: 3. The CDR3 is 15 amino acids. Germline V gene lookup returns CDR1 SGHRS and CDR2 YFSETQ. The CDR3 sequence: CASSLASGATDTQYF. DNA of the CDR3: TGCGCCAGCAGCTTGGCCAGCGGGGCCACAGATACGCAGTATTTT.

CDR3 region: CASSFGQTSGELFF. The CDR3 bases are TGCGCCAGCAGCTTCGGTCAGACGTCCGGGGAGCTGTTTTTT. The chain is built from TRBV5-1 and TRBJ2-2; D uncertain. CDR1 SGHRS and CDR2 YFSETQ come from the germline V gene. V was pared by 2 bases and J by 6 bases, with 11 bases between. The CDR3 totals 14 residues.

This clone was detected only a few times. A read error is possible here, since a much larger clone lies one base away. The J gene is TRBJ2-5, the V gene TRBV11-2, with TRBD2 matching 7 bases. With the DNA end fitting TRBJ2-7 better, the J assignment may be wrong. CDR3 size: 15 residues. CDR1 SGHAT and CDR2 FQNNGV come from the germline V gene. This CDR3 reads CASSFKAGKTYEQYF. In nucleotides, the CDR3 is TGTGCCAGCAGCTTTAAAGCGGGAAAAACCTACGAGCAGTACTTC.

The chain links TRBV29-1 to TRBJ1-1; a possible D gene is TRBD1 (6 bases). The CDR3 loop spans 15 amino acids. V dropped 6 bases and J dropped 3 bases, with 20 bases sitting between them. Germline V CDR1 and CDR2: SQVTM, ANQGSEA. The CDR3 protein is CSVGRGGGGYTEAFF. CDR3 DNA: TGCAGCGTCGGAAGAGGGGGGGGCGGGTACACTGAAGCTTTCTTT.

The rearrangement joins TRBV2 to TRBJ2-5; perhaps TRBD1 as D (5 bases). V was cut by 7 bases and J by 5 bases, with 11 bases left in between. This CDR3 spans 12 amino acids. The germline V gene encodes CDR1 SNHLY and CDR2 FYNNEI. CDR3 DNA sequence: TGTGCCAGCAAGACAGACCGGGAGACCCAGTACTTC. It translates to CASKTDRETQYF.

The table lists this clone with a few counts. The rearrangement joins TRBV9 to TRBJ2-1; 10 bases fit TRBD1. Per the germline V gene, CDR1 is SGDLS and CDR2 is YYNGEE. CDR3 length: 15 residues. V trimming: 4 bases; J trimming: 4 bases; junction bases outside the gene matches: 5. The CDR3 DNA is TGTGCCAGCAGCCCCGGACAGGGGGGATACAATGAGCAGTTCTTC. Translating gives CASSPGQGGYNEQFF.

This clone was counted between two and nine times. The chain joins TRBV18 to TRBJ1-5, with D perhaps matching TRBD1 (6 bases). This CDR3 spans 14 amino acids. Germline values: CDR1 KGHSH, CDR2 LQKENI. V gave up 2 bases and J gave up 4 bases, with 9 bases separating them. The CDR3 here is CASSPETGNQPQHF. Here the CDR3 DNA reads TGTGCCAGCTCACCAGAAACAGGGAATCAGCCCCAGCATTTT.

The CDR3 spells CAWSPMTVNYGYTF. DNA for the CDR3: TGTGCCTGGAGCCCCATGACAGTTAACTATGGCTACACCTTC. The chain couples TRBV30 to TRBJ1-2; D may be TRBD1 (5 bases). Per germline, CDR1 GTSNPN and CDR2 SVGIG (reference sequence). The CDR3 consists of 14 residues. The V gene lost 3 bases and the J gene lost 1 base, with 12 bases spanning the gap.

J is TRBJ1-5 and V is TRBV7-2; possibly TRBD1 for D (5 bases). The CDR3 consists of 14 residues. Trimming removed 5 bases at V and 2 bases at J, with 10 bases between. CDR1 SGHTA and CDR2 FQGNSA come from the germline V gene. CDR3 region: CASSLKGGNQPQHF. For the CDR3, the DNA is TGTGCCAGCAGCCTCAAAGGGGGCAATCAGCCCCAGCATTTT.

V usage is TRBV7-3 and J usage is TRBJ2-3; a possible D gene is TRBD2 (5 bases). This CDR3 has 16 amino acids. Germline V lookup: CDR1 SGHTA, CDR2 FQGTGA. Trimming shortened V by 1 base and J by 3 bases, and 14 bases separated the two germline ends. CDR3: CASSLMAAPGTDTQYF. In DNA, the CDR3 is TGTGCCAGCAGCTTAATGGCGGCCCCGGGGACAGATACGCAGTATTTT.

The chain is built from TRBV5-5 and TRBJ1-1; possible D gene TRBD1, 6 bases. The CDR3 loop spans 14 amino acids. Germline-derived CDR1 and CDR2 are SGHKS and YYEKEE (reference sequence). V was pared by 5 bases and J by 3 bases, with 14 bases between. The CDR3 protein is CASSPTGSYTEAFF. The DNA for the CDR3 is TGTGCCAGCAGTCCCACAGGGTCGTACACTGAAGCTTTCTTT. The entire variable domain, with the rest obtained from reference TRBV5-5 and TRBJ1-1, is as follows: DAGVTQSPTHLIKTRGQQVTLRCSPISGHKSVSWYQQVLGQGPQFIFQYYEKEERGRGNFPDRFSARQFPNYSSELNVNALLLGDSALYLCASSPTGSYTEAFFGQGTRLTVV.